Listed below are T cell receptor beta chains from one sample, sequenced in a study of blood T cell repertoires in COVID-19. This table comes from immunoSEQ multiplex PCR, and its TCRdb copy is limited to in-frame clones, with some not included. Found here are fewer than 250,000 clones, roughly 83% of them singletons; the top ten hold more than 2.5%. Sequencing was done on a sample of PBMCs or T cells enriched from blood (not recorded which). These receptor sequences come from a woman in her thirties who had recovered from COVID-19. The CDR3 runs from the conserved cysteine through the conserved F or W. D genes are given only for firm matches. Expanded clones get a size class; other rows say once, few or many, or leave the size out.

d_call	v_call	j_call	clone_size	cdr3_nt	cdr3_aa
TRBD1	TRBV5-1	TRBJ1-1	NA	TGCGCCAGCAGCCCCGTCCCGGGACAGGGTGGAGACACTGAAGCTTTCTTT	CASSPVPGQGGDTEAFF
NA	TRBV14	TRBJ2-1	NA	TGTGCCAGCAGCCAATGGGGCTTCTCCTACAATGAGCAGTTCTTC	CASSQWGFSYNEQFF
NA	TRBV21-1	TRBJ1-1	few	TGTGCCAGCAGCAGACGAAGGAGGAACACTGAAGCTTTCTTT	CASSRRRRNTEAFF
TRBD1	TRBV11-2	TRBJ1-3	NA	TGTGCCAGCAGCTTAAACAGGGGAGGAAACACCATATATTTT	CASSLNRGGNTIYF
NA	TRBV20-1	TRBJ1-4	NA	TGCAGTGCTAGTGGGGGCCCTAATGAAAAACTGTTTTTT	CSASGGPNEKLFF
NA	TRBV19	TRBJ1-1	NA	TGTGCCAGTAGTGCCGGGTTGAACACTGAAGCTTTCTTT	CASSAGLNTEAFF
TRBD2	TRBV3-1/TRBV3-2	TRBJ2-7	NA	TGTGCCAGCAGCCAAGGGCAGGGACTAGCTGACGAGCAGTACTTC	CASSQGQGLADEQYF
TRBD2	TRBV11-2	TRBJ2-2	few	TGTGCCAGCAGCTTAGTTGTGCCTAGCGGAACTAACACCGGGGAGCTGTTTTTT	CASSLVVPSGTNTGELFF
TRBD2	TRBV4-2	TRBJ2-7	NA	TGTGCCAGCAGCCAAGAAGCGGCCGCCGGGACTAGGTCCTACGAGCAGTACTTC	CASSQEAAAGTRSYEQYF
TRBD1	TRBV5-1	TRBJ2-7	NA	TGCGCCAGCAGCGGGACAGAGCCTTGGCCGTACTTC	CASSGTEPWPYF
NA	TRBV7-2	TRBJ2-1	NA	TGTGCCAGCAGCTCAGGGGCCCACAATGAGCAGTTCTTC	CASSSGAHNEQFF
NA	TRBV19	TRBJ1-4	once	TGTGCCAGTAGTGGAGCGATAACAACTAATGAAAAACTGTTTTTT	CASSGAITTNEKLFF
NA	TRBV29-1	TRBJ2-5	NA	TGCAGCGTTGAGGAGGTAGAGACCCAGTACTTC	CSVEEVETQYF
NA	TRBV19	TRBJ1-1	once	TGTGCCAGTAGTCGTCAGGGAAACACTGAAGCTTTCTTT	CASSRQGNTEAFF
NA	TRBV28	TRBJ1-2	once	TGTGCCAGCAGTTTAGGGGGGGCGGCCTCCTATGGCTACACCTTC	CASSLGGAASYGYTF
TRBD1	TRBV7-2	TRBJ1-5	once	TGTGCCAGCAGCTCGGACAGGGGCCCCGATCAGCCCCAGCATTTT	CASSSDRGPDQPQHF
NA	TRBV5-5	TRBJ1-4	NA	TGTGCCAGCAGCTTGAGACAGATTAATGAAAAACTGTTTTTT	CASSLRQINEKLFF
TRBD2	TRBV19	TRBJ2-3	NA	TGTGCCAGTAGCCGACTAGCGGGAGGCCCTAATACGCAGTATTTT	CASSRLAGGPNTQYF
NA	TRBV2	TRBJ2-3	NA	TGTGCCAGCTCCAGGTTCCTGTCCACAGATACGCAGTATTTT	CASSRFLSTDTQYF
NA	TRBV11-3	TRBJ2-2	NA	TGTGCCAGCAGCTCCCTTACCGGGGAGCTGTTTTTT	CASSSLTGELFF
TRBD1	TRBV5-1	TRBJ1-1	NA	TGCGCCAGCAGCTCCACCCCGGGACAGGTAGTGAACACTGAAGCTTTCTTT	CASSSTPGQVVNTEAFF
NA	TRBV28	TRBJ1-2	NA	TGTGCCAGCAGTTTCCCAGGGCTCTATGGCTACACCTTC	CASSFPGLYGYTF
TRBD1	TRBV19	TRBJ1-2	NA	TGTGCCAGTATGAGACAGGGGATCAGTGGCTACACCTTC	CASMRQGISGYTF
NA	TRBV15	TRBJ1-1	NA	TGTGCCACCAGCAGAGGGACAATCCTCCCCACTGAAGCTTTCTTT	CATSRGTILPTEAFF
TRBD1	TRBV10-3	TRBJ1-6	NA	TGTGCCATCAGTCAAACAGGGGGCGATTCACCCCTCCACTTT	CAISQTGGDSPLHF
NA	TRBV27	TRBJ2-7	NA	TGTGCCAGCAGTCACGGACAGAACTACGAGCAGTACTTC	CASSHGQNYEQYF
NA	TRBV11-2	TRBJ2-3	NA	TGTGCCAGCAGCCTGACTAGTTGGAGCACAGATACGCAGTATTTT	CASSLTSWSTDTQYF
TRBD1	TRBV10-3	TRBJ1-5	few	TGTGCCATCAGCAGGACAGGGGGAGAAGGAGGACCCCAGCATTTT	CAISRTGGEGGPQHF
NA	TRBV7-2	TRBJ2-3	NA	TGTGCCAGCAGGTTGGGAGGTAGTCCAGATACGCAGTATTTT	CASRLGGSPDTQYF
NA	TRBV11-2	TRBJ1-1	NA	TGTGCCAGCAGCCGACCGAGGGAGCAGCGGGCCACTGAAGCTTTCTTT	CASSRPREQRATEAFF
TRBD1	TRBV13	TRBJ1-6	NA	TGTGCCAGCAGCCCCCTAAGGGCAGGGGGTTCCTATAATTCACCCCTCCACTTT	CASSPLRAGGSYNSPLHF
TRBD1	TRBV7-6	TRBJ1-6	NA	TGTGCCAGCACCGGACAGGGGAATAATTCACCCCTCCACTTT	CASTGQGNNSPLHF
TRBD2	TRBV7-2	TRBJ2-1	NA	TGTGCCAGCAGCTTCGGAGCGGGGGACTACAATGAGCAGTTCTTC	CASSFGAGDYNEQFF
NA	TRBV7-2	TRBJ1-2	once	TGTGCCAGCAGCTTAGACTTGTTAGGGGTTCGCGGCTACACCTTC	CASSLDLLGVRGYTF
TRBD2	TRBV18	TRBJ2-3	NA	TGTGCCAGCTCACCGGGACTAGCGGGGGGGCCAGATACGCAGTATTTT	CASSPGLAGGPDTQYF
TRBD1	TRBV7-3	TRBJ1-6	NA	TGTGCCAGCAGCCACGACAGGGACTCACCCCTCCACTTT	CASSHDRDSPLHF
TRBD1	TRBV28	TRBJ1-5	few	TGTGCCAGCAGTCTCGGGACAGTCCAGCCCCAGCATTTT	CASSLGTVQPQHF
NA	TRBV6-5	TRBJ2-5	NA	TGTGCCAGCAGTTACTCGACCGAGGGCCCAGAGACCCAGTACTTC	CASSYSTEGPETQYF